This T cell receptor beta chain was documented in a study of cytotoxic CD8 clonotypes in ibrutinib-treated CLL. Study background: Mean values per sample were 250,000 to 300,000 productive templates and more than 90,000 productive rearrangements. Study-wide findings and caveats: While tracking circulating CD8+ T-cell counts, baseline clonality exceeded that of age-matched healthy donors. The clonality rise at ibrutinib response reflected private clonotype expansion.

The method was immunoSEQ multiplex PCR; TCRdb's version includes in-frame clones alone and lacks a portion of them. The sample carries some 160,000 clones, about four fifths recorded once. The CDR3 has 14 residues. Germline loops: CDR1 SNHLY, CDR2 FYNNEI. The J segment lost 2 bases and the V segment lost 6 bases, leaving 4 bases of the junction unmatched. In regard to this clone: The antigen remains unidentified.

Sequenced here: PBMCs, sampled after 12 months of ibrutinib treatment. The chain has TRBV2 and TRBJ2-7; TRBD1 agrees at 10 bases. The receptor was isolated from a human donor with chronic lymphocytic leukemia. In nucleotides, the CDR3 is TGTGCCAGCAGAGCCGGGACAGGGGCCTACGAGCAGTACTTC. This translates into CASRAGTGAYEQYF.